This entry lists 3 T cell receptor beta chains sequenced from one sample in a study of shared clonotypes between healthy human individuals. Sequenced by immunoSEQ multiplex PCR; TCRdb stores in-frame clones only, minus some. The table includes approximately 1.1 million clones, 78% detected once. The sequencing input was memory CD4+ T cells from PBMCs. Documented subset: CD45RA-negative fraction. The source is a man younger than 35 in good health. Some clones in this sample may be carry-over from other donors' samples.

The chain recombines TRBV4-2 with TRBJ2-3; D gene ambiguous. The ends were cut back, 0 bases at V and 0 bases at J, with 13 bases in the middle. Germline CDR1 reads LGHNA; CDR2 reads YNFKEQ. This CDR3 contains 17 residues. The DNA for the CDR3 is TGTGCCAGCAGCCAAGAACTACTGGAGACTAGCACAGATACGCAGTATTTT. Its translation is CASSQELLETSTDTQYF.

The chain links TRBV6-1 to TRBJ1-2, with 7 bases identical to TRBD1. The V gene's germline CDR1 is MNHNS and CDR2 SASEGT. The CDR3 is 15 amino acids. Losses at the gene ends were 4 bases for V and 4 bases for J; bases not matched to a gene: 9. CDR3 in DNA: TGTGCCAGCAGTGTCACAAACAGGGGCGTCTATGGCTACACCTTC. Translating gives CASSVTNRGVYGYTF.

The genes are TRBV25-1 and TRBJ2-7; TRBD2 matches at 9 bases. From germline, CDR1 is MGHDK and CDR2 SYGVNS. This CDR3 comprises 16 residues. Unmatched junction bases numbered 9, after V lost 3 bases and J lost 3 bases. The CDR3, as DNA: TGTGCCAGCAGTGAGTCCACTAGCGGGCCTAACTACGAGCAGTACTTC. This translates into CASSESTSGPNYEQYF.